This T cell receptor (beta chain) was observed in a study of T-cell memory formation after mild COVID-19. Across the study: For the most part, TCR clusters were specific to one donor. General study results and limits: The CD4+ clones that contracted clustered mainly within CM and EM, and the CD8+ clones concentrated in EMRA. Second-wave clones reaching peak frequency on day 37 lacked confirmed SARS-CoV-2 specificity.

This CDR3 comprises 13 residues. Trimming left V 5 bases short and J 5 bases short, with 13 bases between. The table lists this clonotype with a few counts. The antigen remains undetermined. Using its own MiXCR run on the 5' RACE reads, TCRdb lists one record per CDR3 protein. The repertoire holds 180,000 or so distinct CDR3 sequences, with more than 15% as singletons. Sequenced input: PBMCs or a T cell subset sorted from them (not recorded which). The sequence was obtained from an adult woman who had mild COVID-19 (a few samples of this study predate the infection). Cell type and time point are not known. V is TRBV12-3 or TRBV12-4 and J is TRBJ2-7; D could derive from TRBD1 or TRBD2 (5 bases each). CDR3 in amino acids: CASSLLGTDEQYF. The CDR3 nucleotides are TGTGCCAGCAGTCTCCTTGGGACGGACGAGCAGTACTTC.